One sample yielded the 15 T cell receptor beta chains listed below, sequenced in a study of shared T cell receptors in the human thymus. Assay: immunoSEQ multiplex PCR; the TCRdb copy retains only in-frame clones and omits some. This table has 600,000 or so clones, around 87% appearing once. This sample was also put to use in a study of human thymus T cells.

Material for sequencing was thymocytes. The receptor source for this set is a boy younger than two with a congenital heart defect.

The chain links TRBV4-1 to TRBJ2-6; D uncertain. The CDR3 has 20 amino acids. Germline V gives CDR1 MGHRA, CDR2 YSYEKL. The germline V and J ends were trimmed by 0 bases and 0 bases, with 18 bases remaining between them. CDR3 coding DNA: TGCGCCAGCAGCCAAGAAGTCCCCGGGTCTCCATTCTCTGGGGCCAACGTCCTGACTTTC. Translated, it gives CASSQEVPGSPFSGANVLTF.

The rearrangement uses TRBV27 and TRBJ1-1; the D is unclear. CDR3 length equals 13 residues. Germline lookup yields CDR1 MNHEY and CDR2 SMNVEV (reference sequence). Between the trimmed V and J ends, which lost 5 bases and 7 bases, there was a span of 14 bases. Here the CDR3 DNA reads TGTGCCAGCAGTCCGATGAGGAGGCGTGAAGCTTTCTTT. It is translated as CASSPMRRREAFF.

The rearrangement uses TRBV6-5 and TRBJ2-5, with 8 bases identical to TRBD2. Germline V gene sequence: CDR1 MNHEY, CDR2 SVGAGI. V gave up 2 bases and J gave up 11 bases; unmatched junction bases: 13. The CDR3 is 15 residues long. The DNA for the CDR3 is TGTGCCAGCAGTTACCGCCTACTAGCGGCGGGAGAGCAGTACTTC. Its protein is CASSYRLLAAGEQYF.

The V and J genes are TRBV25-1 and TRBJ2-3; TRBD2 aligns across 7 bases. The CDR3 consists of 15 residues. V dropped 2 bases and J dropped 6; count of bases not matched to a gene: 8. The germline CDR1 and CDR2 sequences are MGHDK and SYGVNS. The CDR3 here is CASSERAGVRDTQYF. CDR3 DNA sequence: TGTGCCAGCAGTGAACGGGCGGGGGTACGGGATACGCAGTATTTT.

The chain joins TRBV30 to TRBJ2-1; 9 nucleotides line up with TRBD2. V lost 2 bases, J lost 2 bases, and 4 bases stayed unmatched. Per the germline V gene, CDR1 is GTSNPN and CDR2 is SVGIG (reference sequence). There are 15 residues in the CDR3. The CDR3 DNA follows: TGTGCCTGGAGTCCCCAGCGGGAGGCCTACAATGAGCAGTTCTTC. This codes for CAWSPQREAYNEQFF.

The CDR3 here is CASRRQGGMNTEAFF. As DNA, the CDR3 is TGTGCCAGCAGGAGACAGGGGGGGATGAACACTGAAGCTTTCTTT. This chain joins TRBV6-6 and TRBJ1-1; 9 bases line up with TRBD1. The germline V gene has CDR1 MNHNY and CDR2 SVGAGI (reference sequence). V lost 6 bases, J lost 0 bases, and 5 bases stayed unmatched. The CDR3 sequence is 15 residues long.

This clone was found once. The J gene is TRBJ2-7, the V gene TRBV4-2, with D perhaps matching TRBD2 (5 bases). Germline V gives CDR1 LGHNA, CDR2 YNFKEQ. The CDR3 extends over 17 amino acids. V lost 0 bases, J lost 3 bases, and 18 bases lay in between. The CDR3 sequence: CASSQDQRGGLIYEQYF. The CDR3 coding sequence is TGTGCCAGCAGCCAAGATCAAAGAGGAGGACTCATCTACGAGCAGTACTTC.

This clone was seen a few times. The rearrangement joins TRBV7-8 to TRBJ2-1; perhaps TRBD2 as D (5 bases). Deletions cut 5 bases from V and 3 bases from J, with 20 bases between. Germline V lookup: CDR1 SGHVS, CDR2 FQNEAQ. This CDR3 contains 17 residues. The CDR3, as DNA: TGTGCCAGCAGCCACCACGGCGTCCGAGCGGTCTACAATGAGCAGTTCTTC. Residues: CASSHHGVRAVYNEQFF.

As to this clone: The same CDR3 is also encoded by other DNA sequences in this sample. The gene calls are TRBV5-6 and TRBJ1-6; the D gene is possibly TRBD1 (5 bases). The CDR3 runs to 16 residues. Germline CDR1 reads SGHDT; CDR2 reads YYEEEE. V gave up 3 bases and J gave up 10 bases, with 20 bases separating them. The chain's CDR3 is CASSYRRQKSNSPLHF. The CDR3, as DNA: TGTGCCAGCAGCTATAGGCGACAGAAGTCTAACTCACCCCTCCACTTT.

CDR3 sequence reads: CASLGTSTDTQYF. The CDR3 DNA reads TGTGCGAGCCTCGGGACTTCCACAGATACGCAGTATTTT. The chain is built from TRBV6-8 and TRBJ2-3; a possible D gene is TRBD2 (6 bases). Germline V gene data show CDR1 as MNHGY and CDR2 as SAAAGT. The CDR3 spans 13 residues.

This chain's CDR3 is CASSLSYPRQEDHYGYTF. The CDR3 DNA reads TGTGCCAGCAGCTTAAGTTATCCCCGACAGGAAGATCACTATGGCTACACCTTC. The V gene is TRBV13, the J gene TRBJ1-2; maybe TRBD1 (6 bases). Trimming took off 2 bases at V and 3 bases at J, with 22 bases between the two ends. The CDR3 spans 18 residues. Germline assignment: CDR1 PRHDT and CDR2 FYEKMQ (reference sequence).

This clone was detected only once. This chain uses TRBV4-3 with TRBJ2-3; no reliable D call. Trimming cost V 1 base and J 2 bases, with 16 bases left between them. The CDR3 covers 17 residues. Germline V lookup: CDR1 LGHNA, CDR2 YSLEER. In nucleotides, the CDR3 is TGCGCCAGCAGCCAAGTACTTTGGGCGAACCTCACAGATACGCAGTATTTT. This codes for CASSQVLWANLTDTQYF.

This chain uses TRBV5-1 with TRBJ1-4; 8 positions agree with TRBD1. V gave up 4 bases and J gave up 7 bases; unmatched junction bases: 6. Germline V gives CDR1 SGHRS, CDR2 YFSETQ. CDR3 length equals 14 residues. The CDR3 nucleotides are TGCGCCAGCAGCGCCGGGACAGGCGGTGAAAAACTGTTTTTT. Amino acid sequence: CASSAGTGGEKLFF.

The chain couples TRBV9 to TRBJ2-5, with TRBD1 as a possible D gene (6 bases). Germline V lookup: CDR1 SGDLS, CDR2 YYNGEE. This CDR3 is built from 14 residues. Trimming pared 4 bases from V and 3 bases from J, leaving 13 bases between. The CDR3 DNA is TGTGCCAGCAGCACCCGGGACATAGAAGAGACCCAGTACTTC. It encodes CASSTRDIEETQYF.

The chain combines TRBV28 with TRBJ1-4; possible D gene TRBD1, 5 bases. The CDR3 has 17 amino acids. From germline, CDR1 is MDHEN and CDR2 SYDVKM. The ends were cut back, 3 bases at V and 2 bases at J, with 16 bases in the middle. CDR3 protein: CASSLIGHLGTNEKLFF. The CDR3 DNA reads as TGTGCCAGCAGTTTGATAGGACACCTAGGGACTAATGAAAAACTGTTTTTT.